Below are 29 T cell receptor beta chains sequenced from a single sample in a study of response to subunit inactivated influenza vaccine. TCRdb re-called the RT-PCR reads through MiXCR, storing one row per CDR3 protein. The sample holds about 310,000 distinct CDR3 sequences, around 20% seen once. This specimen was PBMCs from blood, taken 21 months after vaccination. These receptors were taken from a man between 45 and 75 years old who received an inactivated influenza vaccine.

In nucleotides, the CDR3 is TGCAGTGCTAGGCCGACTGAATGGGACACAGATACGCAGTATTTT. Translated: CSARPTEWDTDTQYF. The rearrangement uses TRBV20-1 and TRBJ2-3; D gene ambiguous. Trimming cost V 3 bases and J 2 bases, with 15 bases left between them. Germline-derived CDR1 and CDR2 are DFQATT and SNEGSKA (reference sequence). The CDR3 totals 15 residues.

This clonotype showed up just a few times. The rearrangement joins TRBV12-3 or TRBV12-4 to TRBJ1-2, with D hard to call. The germline V and J ends were trimmed by 3 bases and 5 bases, with 13 bases remaining between them. The CDR3 is 14 amino acids. The CDR3 is CASSLNSATYGYTF. DNA of the CDR3: TGTGCCAGCAGTTTGAACAGCGCGACTTATGGCTACACCTTC.

The rearrangement joins TRBV18 to TRBJ2-7; 11 bases are a match to TRBD2. J was trimmed by 3 bases and V by 0 bases; bases with no gene match: 4. Germline V CDR1 and CDR2: KGHSH, LQKENI. The CDR3 consists of 16 residues. The CDR3 region is CASSPPVLAGGYEQYF. CDR3 in DNA: TGTGCCAGCTCACCACCGGTTCTAGCGGGAGGCTACGAGCAGTACTTC.

This chain uses TRBV6-6 with TRBJ1-2; D might be TRBD1 (5 bases). Per the germline V gene, CDR1 is MNHNY and CDR2 is SVGAGI (reference sequence). This CDR3 comprises 14 residues. V was trimmed by 6 bases and J by 4 bases, leaving 15 bases between them. The CDR3: CASRTEQGSYGYTF. The CDR3 nucleotides read TGTGCCAGCAGGACTGAGCAGGGATCCTATGGCTACACCTTC.

The table lists this clonotype with a count of one. The chain combines TRBV3-1 with TRBJ2-3; D uncertain. CDR1 is LGHDT, CDR2 YNNKEL, per germline (reference sequence). The CDR3 has 14 residues. Deletions cut 1 base from V and 7 bases from J, with 12 bases between. The chain's CDR3 is CASSQAPNGHTQYF. CDR3 in DNA: TGTGCCAGCAGCCAAGCACCGAACGGCCATACGCAGTATTTT.

This clonotype has more than one count but fewer than ten. This sequence joins TRBV5-1 and TRBJ2-1; D unclear. Germline V gene data show CDR1 as SGHRS and CDR2 as YFSETQ. The germline V and J ends were trimmed by 5 bases and 0 bases, with 9 bases remaining between them. The CDR3 runs to 14 residues. The CDR3 sequence: CASRQQSSYNEQFF. The CDR3 DNA follows: TGCGCCAGCAGACAGCAGAGCTCCTACAATGAGCAGTTCTTC. Full variable domain (outside the CDR3, taken from reference TRBV5-1 and TRBJ2-1): KAGVTQTPRYLIKTRGQQVTLSCSPISGHRSVSWYQQTPGQGLQFLFEYFSETQRNKGNFPGRFSGRQFSNSRSEMNVSTLELGDSALYLCASRQQSSYNEQFFGPGTRLTVL.

Concerning this clonotype itself: At one boundary the junction diverges from the germline segment, which might be a read error. The J gene is TRBJ1-4, the V gene TRBV7-9; D is undetermined. This CDR3 contains 16 residues. CDR1 and CDR2 from the germline V gene are SEHNR and FQNEAQ (reference sequence). The CDR3 spells CASSLFPGGTNGKLFF. The CDR3 DNA reads TGTGCCAGCAGCTTATTTCCAGGCGGAACTAATGGAAAACTGTTTTTT.

A few counts support this clonotype. J is TRBJ2-1 and V is TRBV7-2; D is unclear. Trimming cost V 1 base and J 6 bases, with 7 bases left between them. CDR1 and CDR2 from the germline V gene are SGHTA and FQGNSA. There are 13 residues in the CDR3. CDR3 bases: TGTGCCAGCAGCTTAGGCATCGGCAATGAGCAGTTCTTC. Encoded protein: CASSLGIGNEQFF.

This rearrangement joins TRBV12-3 or TRBV12-4 to TRBJ2-7; D gene ambiguous. V was pared by 4 bases and J by 4 bases, with 5 bases between. This CDR3 has 11 amino acids. As DNA, the CDR3 is TGTGCCAGCAGTTGGCAGTACGAGCAGTACTTC. It specifies CASSWQYEQYF.

This clonotype was counted between two and nine times. V is TRBV7-9 and J is TRBJ1-2; tentative D call: TRBD1 (6 bases). The CDR3 consists of 13 residues. Trimming shortened V by 3 bases and J by 8 bases, and 13 bases separated the two germline ends. Germline V lookup: CDR1 SEHNR, CDR2 FQNEAQ (reference sequence). CDR3 residues: CASSFPTRGGYTF. The CDR3 coding sequence is TGTGCCAGCAGCTTTCCCACCAGGGGAGGCTACACCTTC.

This clonotype was observed a few times. V is TRBV6-4 and J is TRBJ2-3, with D maybe TRBD2 (7 bases). From germline, CDR1 is MRHNA and CDR2 SNTAGT. The CDR3 consists of 16 residues. Trimming left V 2 bases short and J 1 base short, with 13 bases between. The CDR3 DNA follows: TGTGCCAGCAGTGACGCCGCGGGGGCCGGCACAGATACGCAGTATTTT. It encodes CASSDAAGAGTDTQYF.

The rearrangement joins TRBV6-1 to TRBJ2-2; the D gene is possibly TRBD1 (5 bases). V was clipped by 6 bases and J by 4 bases, with 12 bases between them. The CDR3 length is 14 residues. Per germline, CDR1 MNHNS and CDR2 SASEGT. The CDR3 DNA follows: TGTGCCAGCAGGTGGCAGGGTACCACCGGGGAGCTGTTTTTT. Amino acids: CASRWQGTTGELFF.

There are a few counts of this clonotype. This chain uses TRBV20-1 with TRBJ2-1; TRBD1 might be the D (5 bases). V was cut by 0 bases and J by 2 bases, with 5 bases left in between. Germline V gene lookup returns CDR1 DFQATT and CDR2 SNEGSKA (reference sequence). The CDR3 covers 13 residues. The CDR3 loop is CSARDRAYNEQFF. CDR3 DNA: TGCAGTGCTAGAGACAGGGCCTACAATGAGCAGTTCTTC.

The chain has TRBV2 and TRBJ1-2; possibly TRBD1 for D (5 bases). Trimming took 5 bases from V and 0 from J, leaving 13 bases between them. Looked up from germline, CDR1 is SNHLY and CDR2 is FYNNEI. The CDR3 has 15 residues. Here the CDR3 DNA reads TGTGCCAGCAGTATCGGGGGTTTAGCTAACTATGGCTACACCTTC. This codes for CASSIGGLANYGYTF. The complete variable domain, with remaining parts taken from reference TRBV2 and TRBJ1-2, reads EPEVTQTPSHQVTQMGQEVILRCVPISNHLYFYWYRQILGQKVEFLVSFYNNEISEKSEIFDDQFSVERPDGSNFTLKIRSTKLEDSAMYFCASSIGGLANYGYTFGSGTRLTVV.

The genes are TRBV7-3 and TRBJ2-1, with 10 positions matching TRBD2. With V trimmed by 5 bases and J by 7 bases, 14 bases remained unmatched. Germline V gene sequence: CDR1 SGHTA, CDR2 FQGTGA. The CDR3 covers 17 residues. CDR3 bases: TGTGCCAGCAGCCCGAAGGGGACGACTAGCGGGTGGAATGAGCAGTTCTTC. Translating gives CASSPKGTTSGWNEQFF.

This chain links TRBV4-2 with TRBJ1-4; D ambiguous. The CDR3 is 19 amino acids. Trimming took 2 bases from V and 0 from J, leaving 19 bases between them. Germline V lookup: CDR1 LGHNA, CDR2 YNFKEQ. In DNA form, the CDR3 reads TGTGCCAGCAGCCAACGGAAGCCCGTGGTAGGAGCAACTAATGAAAAACTGTTTTTT. It encodes CASSQRKPVVGATNEKLFF.

This clonotype was seen more than once but under ten times. The chain carries TRBV7-2 and TRBJ2-3, with D perhaps matching TRBD1 (6 bases). CDR1 SGHTA and CDR2 FQGNSA come from the germline V gene. V dropped 5 bases and J dropped 4 bases, with 13 bases sitting between them. The CDR3 extends over 14 amino acids. The CDR3 coding sequence is TGTGCCAGCAGCCGAATAGGGGGAGCAGATACGCAGTATTTT. Translating it yields CASSRIGGADTQYF.

The rearrangement joins TRBV29-1 to TRBJ2-7, with 14 bases lining up with TRBD2. This CDR3 spans 14 amino acids. The V gene's germline CDR1 is SQVTM and CDR2 ANQGSEA. J was trimmed by 9 bases and V by 6 bases; bases with no gene match: 10. CDR3 bases: TGCAGCGTAGCGACTAGCGGGAGGGCGACCGCGCAGTACTTC. This sequence encodes CSVATSGRATAQYF.

V is TRBV20-1 and J is TRBJ2-7, with D tentatively TRBD2 (5 bases). CDR1 is DFQATT and CDR2 is SNEGSKA in the germline V gene (reference sequence). There are 15 residues in the CDR3. V shed 1 base and J shed 2 bases, with 15 bases lying between them. CDR3 amino acids: CSARGPAETPYEQYF. CDR3 nucleotide sequence: TGCAGTGCTAGAGGACCAGCGGAAACCCCCTACGAGCAGTACTTC.

The chain recombines TRBV28 with TRBJ1-6, with TRBD1 as a possible D gene (5 bases). The V end was cut by 6 bases, the J end by 10 bases, with 19 bases between. Germline CDR1 reads MDHEN; CDR2 reads SYDVKM. The CDR3 spans 15 residues. CDR3 nucleotide sequence: TGTGCCAGCAGCTCACAGTGGGGGGGGTGGTCACCCCTCCACTTT. It codes for CASSSQWGGWSPLHF.

J is TRBJ2-5 and V is TRBV5-4, with 10 bases that match TRBD1. With V trimmed by 3 bases and J by 5 bases, 10 bases remained unmatched. This CDR3 spans 16 amino acids. Germline V gives CDR1 SGHNT, CDR2 YYREEE (reference sequence). This chain's CDR3 is CASSYNRQGAGETQYF. The CDR3 nucleotides read TGTGCCAGCAGCTACAACCGACAGGGGGCCGGGGAGACCCAGTACTTC.

This clonotype showed up many times. J is TRBJ1-6 and V is TRBV6-2 or TRBV6-3; 11 positions match TRBD1. CDR3 length equals 14 residues. CDR1 and CDR2 from the germline V gene are MNHEY and SVGEGT. The V gene end was trimmed by 4 bases and the J gene end by 9 bases; junction bases not matched to a gene: 2. CDR3 bases: TGTGCCAGCAGTTGGGACAGGGGGTCTTCACCCCTCCACTTT. Protein product: CASSWDRGSSPLHF.

The chain couples TRBV20-1 to TRBJ2-1, with TRBD2 matching 12 bases. Trimming removed 6 bases from V and 6 bases from J; junction bases left unmatched: 9. The CDR3 runs to 15 residues. Germline CDR1 reads DFQATT; CDR2 reads SNEGSKA (reference sequence). DNA for the CDR3: TGCAGTGCGTCCTCGACTAGCGGGAGTCGCAATGAGCAGTTCTTC. It encodes CSASSTSGSRNEQFF.

This clonotype has only a few counts. The CDR3 protein is CASSPRQGITTNEKLFF. Written as DNA, the CDR3 is TGTGCCAGCAGCCCTCGACAGGGAATAACAACTAATGAAAAACTGTTTTTT. The chain recombines TRBV7-2 with TRBJ1-4, with 7 bases matching TRBD1. Germline CDR1 reads SGHTA; CDR2 reads FQGNSA. Unmatched junction bases numbered 9, after V lost 5 bases and J lost 0 bases. The CDR3 extends over 17 amino acids.

This clonotype was seen ten or more times. This sequence joins TRBV7-8 and TRBJ1-6; D is unclear. The CDR3 loop spans 13 amino acids. V was cut by 4 bases and J by 7 bases, with 8 bases left in between. Germline CDR1 SGHVS, CDR2 FQNEAQ. CDR3 in amino acids: CASSSTINSPLHF. CDR3 DNA: TGTGCCAGCAGCTCCACTATAAATTCACCCCTCCACTTT.

The genes are TRBV14 and TRBJ2-5; D may correspond to TRBD1 or TRBD2 (6 bases each). Trimming took 0 bases from V and 0 from J, leaving 14 bases between them. The CDR3 is 17 residues long. CDR1 SGHDN and CDR2 FVKESK come from the germline V gene. The CDR3 spells CASSQDEGGSYQETQYF. CDR3 DNA sequence: TGTGCCAGCAGCCAAGACGAGGGGGGATCGTACCAAGAGACCCAGTACTTC.

This clonotype has a count of ten or more. This chain joins TRBV7-9 and TRBJ1-1; a weak D match, TRBD1 (5 bases). With 4 bases removed from V and 5 bases from J, the gap between germline ends came to 17 bases. Germline-derived CDR1 and CDR2 are SEHNR and FQNEAQ (reference sequence). This CDR3 has 15 residues. The DNA for the CDR3 is TGTGCCAGCAGCTCCCGGGACGGAGGGTGGACTGAAGCTTTCTTT. Translating it yields CASSSRDGGWTEAFF.

The chain couples TRBV6-1 to TRBJ2-1; no clear D gene. This CDR3 spans 12 amino acids. V lost 5 bases and J lost 5, with 7 bases in between. Germline CDR1 MNHNS, CDR2 SASEGT. The CDR3 coding sequence is TGTGCCAGCAGTTGGAGTAACAATGAGCAGTTCTTC. Translating it yields CASSWSNNEQFF.

This clonotype came up many times. V gene TRBV10-3 combines with J gene TRBJ2-1; 8 nucleotides agree with TRBD2. The germline gives CDR1 ENHRY, CDR2 SYGVKD. There are 17 residues in the CDR3. After removal of 3 bases from V and 6 bases from J, the junction contained 13 bases not matched to a gene. Here the CDR3 DNA reads TGTGCCATCAGTGAAAGCCTGGGACTAGGGGGGAGCAATGAGCAGTTCTTC. Its translation is CAISESLGLGGSNEQFF.